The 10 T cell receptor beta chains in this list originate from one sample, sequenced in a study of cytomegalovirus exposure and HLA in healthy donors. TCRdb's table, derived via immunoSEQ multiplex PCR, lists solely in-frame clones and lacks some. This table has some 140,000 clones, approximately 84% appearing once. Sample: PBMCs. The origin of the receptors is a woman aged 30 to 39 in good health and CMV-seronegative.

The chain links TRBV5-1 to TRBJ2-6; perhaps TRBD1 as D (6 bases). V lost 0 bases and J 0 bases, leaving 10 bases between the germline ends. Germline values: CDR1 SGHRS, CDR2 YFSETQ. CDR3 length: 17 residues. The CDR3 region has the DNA TGCGCCAGCAGCTTGGGGGGACAAAGCTCTGGGGCCAACGTCCTGACTTTC. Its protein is CASSLGGQSSGANVLTF.

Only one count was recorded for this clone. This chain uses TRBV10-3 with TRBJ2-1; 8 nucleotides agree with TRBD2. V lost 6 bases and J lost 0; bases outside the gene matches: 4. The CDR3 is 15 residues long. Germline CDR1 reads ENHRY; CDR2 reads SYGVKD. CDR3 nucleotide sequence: TGTGCCATCAGACAAGCGGGGGACTCCTACAATGAGCAGTTCTTC. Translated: CAIRQAGDSYNEQFF.

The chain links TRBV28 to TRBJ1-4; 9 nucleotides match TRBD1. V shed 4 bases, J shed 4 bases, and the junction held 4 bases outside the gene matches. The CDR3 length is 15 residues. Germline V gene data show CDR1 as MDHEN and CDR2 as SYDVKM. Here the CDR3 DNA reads TGTGCCAGCAGTTCGCCGGGACAGGGTAATGAAAAACTGTTTTTT. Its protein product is CASSSPGQGNEKLFF.

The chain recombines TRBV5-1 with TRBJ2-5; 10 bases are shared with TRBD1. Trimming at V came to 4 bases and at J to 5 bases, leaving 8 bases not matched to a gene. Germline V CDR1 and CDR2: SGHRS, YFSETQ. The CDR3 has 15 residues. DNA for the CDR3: TGCGCCAGCAGCCCGGGACAGGGGTTCTGGGAGACCCAGTACTTC. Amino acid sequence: CASSPGQGFWETQYF. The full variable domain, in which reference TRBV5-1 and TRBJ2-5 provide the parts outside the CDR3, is KAGVTQTPRYLIKTRGQQVTLSCSPISGHRSVSWYQQTPGQGLQFLFEYFSETQRNKGNFPGRFSGRQFSNSRSEMNVSTLELGDSALYLCASSPGQGFWETQYFGPGTRLLVL.

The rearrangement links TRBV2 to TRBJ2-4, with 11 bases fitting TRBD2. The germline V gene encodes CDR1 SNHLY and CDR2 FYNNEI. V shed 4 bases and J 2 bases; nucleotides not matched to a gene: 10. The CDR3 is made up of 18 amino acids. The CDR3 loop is CASSALSGGALTKNIQYF. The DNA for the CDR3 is TGTGCCAGCAGTGCGCTTAGCGGGGGGGCTCTAACCAAAAACATTCAGTACTTC. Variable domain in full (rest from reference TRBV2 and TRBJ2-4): EPEVTQTPSHQVTQMGQEVILRCVPISNHLYFYWYRQILGQKVEFLVSFYNNEISEKSEIFDDQFSVERPDGSNFTLKIRSTKLEDSAMYFCASSALSGGALTKNIQYFGAGTRLSVL.

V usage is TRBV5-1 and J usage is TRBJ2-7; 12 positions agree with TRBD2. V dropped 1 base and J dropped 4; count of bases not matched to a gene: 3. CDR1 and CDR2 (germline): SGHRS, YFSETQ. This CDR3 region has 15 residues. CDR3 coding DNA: TGCGCCAGCAGCTTGAGGACTAGCGGGGCGTACGAGCAGTACTTC. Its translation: CASSLRTSGAYEQYF.

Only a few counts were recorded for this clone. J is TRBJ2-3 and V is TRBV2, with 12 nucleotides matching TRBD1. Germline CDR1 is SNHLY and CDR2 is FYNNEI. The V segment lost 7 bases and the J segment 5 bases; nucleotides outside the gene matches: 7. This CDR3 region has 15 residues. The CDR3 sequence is CASTRGQGALDTQYF. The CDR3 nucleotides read TGTGCCAGCACCCGGGGACAGGGGGCATTAGATACGCAGTATTTT.

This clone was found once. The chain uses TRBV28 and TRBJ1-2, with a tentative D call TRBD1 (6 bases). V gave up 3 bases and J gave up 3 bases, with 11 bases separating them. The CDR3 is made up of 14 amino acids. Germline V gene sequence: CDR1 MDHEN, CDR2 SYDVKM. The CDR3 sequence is CASSLSRGDYGYTF. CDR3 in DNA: TGTGCCAGCAGTTTGAGCAGGGGTGACTATGGCTACACCTTC.

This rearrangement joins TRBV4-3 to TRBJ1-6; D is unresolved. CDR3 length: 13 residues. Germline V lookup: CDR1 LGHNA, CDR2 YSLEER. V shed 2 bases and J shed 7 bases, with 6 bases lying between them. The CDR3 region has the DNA TGCGCCAGCAGCCAACGTGGCAATTCACCCCTCCACTTT. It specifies CASSQRGNSPLHF.

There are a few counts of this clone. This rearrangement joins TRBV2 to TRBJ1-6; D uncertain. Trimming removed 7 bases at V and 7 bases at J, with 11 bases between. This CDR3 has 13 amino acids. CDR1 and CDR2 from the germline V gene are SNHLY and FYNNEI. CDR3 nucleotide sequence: TGTGCCAGCAACGGGTCTCCCAATTCACCCCTCCACTTT. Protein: CASNGSPNSPLHF.